The 5 T cell receptor beta chains below all came from one sample that was sequenced in a study of tumor-infiltrating lymphocytes in localized non-small cell lung cancer. TCRdb keeps only in-frame clones here, not all; method: immunoSEQ multiplex PCR. The repertoire consists of about 10,000 clones, with approximately 60% occurring once and the leading ten covering about a tenth. Source material: uninvolved lung tissue not adjacent to the tumor. The receptors were sampled from a human donor with non-small cell lung cancer.

The chain carries TRBV14 and TRBJ2-5, with 9 nucleotides matching TRBD2. V gave up 1 base and J gave up 1 base; unmatched junction bases: 7. CDR1 is SGHDN and CDR2 is FVKESK in the germline V gene. The CDR3 loop spans 17 amino acids. The CDR3 sequence: CASSQGYLAGVQETQYF. DNA for the CDR3: TGTGCCAGCAGCCAAGGCTACTTAGCGGGGGTCCAAGAGACCCAGTACTTC.

The chain carries TRBV10-3 and TRBJ2-7; 9 bases are shared with TRBD1. Unmatched junction bases numbered 9, after V lost 4 bases and J lost 5 bases. This CDR3 has 15 amino acids. The germline gives CDR1 ENHRY, CDR2 SYGVKD. This CDR3 is CAISVSDRGRNEQYF. The CDR3 nucleotides read TGTGCCATCAGTGTTTCGGACAGGGGTAGGAACGAGCAGTACTTC.

This rearrangement joins TRBV6-6 to TRBJ2-7, with D possibly being TRBD1 or TRBD2 (5 bases each). The CDR3 consists of 15 residues. Trimming cost V 6 bases and J 5 bases, with 20 bases left between them. CDR1 and CDR2 (germline): MNHNY, SVGAGI (reference sequence). The CDR3 region has the DNA TGTGCCAGCAGACTTGACGGGGCAGGGAATGACGAGCAGTACTTC. Protein: CASRLDGAGNDEQYF.

The chain uses TRBV9 and TRBJ1-1, with D uncertain. This CDR3 spans 10 amino acids. V lost 5 bases and J lost 7, with 6 bases in between. Germline V gene lookup returns CDR1 SGDLS and CDR2 YYNGEE. CDR3 nucleotide sequence: TGTGCCAGCAGACTTAATGAAGCTTTCTTT. It is translated as CASRLNEAFF.

A note on this clone: At one boundary the junction diverges from the germline segment, which might be a read error. The V call is TRBV6-1, the J call TRBJ1-5; TRBD1 matches 10 bases. Per germline, CDR1 MNHNS and CDR2 SASEGT. This CDR3 region has 15 residues. CDR3 amino acids: CASSRDRGPNRPQHF. CDR3 nucleotide sequence: TGTGCCAGCAGTCGAGACAGGGGGCCCAATCGGCCCCAGCATTTT.